One sample yielded the 28 T cell receptor beta chains listed below, sequenced in a study of T cell changes during pregnancy in multiple sclerosis. The repertoire was sequenced with immunoSEQ multiplex PCR; TCRdb's copy has only in-frame clones and lacks some. The top ten hold 7.7% of the sample, which has about 12,000 clones, approximately 88% seen once. Sample: CD8+ T cells from peripheral blood mononuclear cells, taken in the second trimester of pregnancy. Receptor source: a female donor in good health, enrolled as a control in a pregnancy study.

This chain joins TRBV7-9 and TRBJ1-4; 8 bases are shared with TRBD1. CDR3 length equals 17 residues. After removal of 4 bases from V and 7 bases from J, the junction contained 14 bases not matched to a gene. From germline, CDR1 is SEHNR and CDR2 FQNEAQ (reference sequence). This CDR3 is CASSSSQEDRVSEKLFF. Here the CDR3 DNA reads TGTGCCAGCAGCTCGTCCCAGGAGGACAGGGTTAGTGAAAAACTGTTTTTT. The full variable domain, with the rest looked up from reference TRBV7-9 and TRBJ1-4, is DTGVSQNPRHKITKRGQNVTFRCDPISEHNRLYWYRQTLGQGPEFLTYFQNEAQLEKSRLLSDRFSAERPKGSFSTLEIQRTEQGDSAMYLCASSSSQEDRVSEKLFFGSGTQLSVL.

This chain connects TRBV19 to TRBJ1-1, with a tentative D call TRBD1 (5 bases). The CDR3 totals 14 residues. Germline-derived CDR1 and CDR2 are LNHDA and SQIVND (reference sequence). V was pared by 7 bases and J by 4 bases, with 16 bases between. The CDR3 nucleotides are TGTGCCAGTACCGCGCGAGTGGGGCCCACTGAAGCTTTCTTT. It codes for CASTARVGPTEAFF.

This rearrangement joins TRBV7-9 to TRBJ2-7, with TRBD1 matching 7 bases. Germline-derived CDR1 and CDR2 are SEHNR and FQNEAQ (reference sequence). Trimming took 3 bases from V and 5 from J; bases not matched to a gene: 4. This CDR3 is built from 13 residues. In DNA form, the CDR3 reads TGTGCCAGCAGCTTGGGACAGATCAACGAGCAGTACTTC. Amino acid sequence: CASSLGQINEQYF.

This chain uses TRBV6-1 with TRBJ2-7; D may be TRBD2 (5 bases). Per the germline V gene, CDR1 is MNHNS and CDR2 is SASEGT. The CDR3 covers 14 residues. With 10 bases removed from V and 6 bases from J, the gap between germline ends came to 22 bases. CDR3 residues: CATGVFGDPLEQYF. CDR3 coding DNA: TGTGCCACCGGGGTTTTTGGAGATCCTCTCGAGCAGTACTTC.

The chain couples TRBV23-1 to TRBJ1-5; 8 nucleotides match TRBD1. TRBV23-1 is designated an ORF whose function remains uncertain. The CDR3 runs to 15 residues. V gave up 9 bases and J gave up 2 bases; unmatched junction bases: 9. CDR3 region: CARPPDRGCNQPQHF. For the CDR3, the DNA is TGCGCCAGGCCGCCCGACAGGGGATGCAATCAGCCCCAGCATTTT.

In this sample, this clone is medium-sized (0.01 to 0.1%). Other DNA sequences in this specimen translate into the identical CDR3. The V call is TRBV10-3, the J call TRBJ2-7, with 10 bases identical to TRBD2. The germline gives CDR1 ENHRY, CDR2 SYGVKD. V lost 0 bases to trimming and J lost 12 bases; unmatched junction nucleotides: 8. The CDR3 contains 14 residues. CDR3 sequence reads: CAISESLAGGIPYF. In nucleotides, the CDR3 is TGTGCCATCAGTGAGTCTTTAGCGGGAGGAATTCCGTACTTC.

This chain uses TRBV27 with TRBJ2-7; possible D gene TRBD2, 6 bases. This CDR3 has 15 amino acids. Germline V gene lookup returns CDR1 MNHEY and CDR2 SMNVEV (reference sequence). The V end lost 5 bases, the J end lost 4 bases, and 18 bases lay between the germline ends. The CDR3 sequence: CASSESGTGDYEQYF. CDR3 coding DNA: TGTGCCAGCAGTGAATCCGGGACGGGAGATTACGAGCAGTACTTC.

The J gene is TRBJ1-1, the V gene TRBV19, with D hard to call. Trimming took 4 bases from V and 0 from J, leaving 3 bases between them. The germline V gene encodes CDR1 LNHDA and CDR2 SQIVND (reference sequence). The CDR3 extends over 12 amino acids. The CDR3 region is CASSRLNTEAFF. CDR3 nucleotides: TGTGCCAGTAGTAGGCTGAACACTGAAGCTTTCTTT.

CDR3 amino acids: CASSPLTGETHEQYF. Here the CDR3 DNA reads TGTGCCAGCTCACCACTTACAGGGGAAACCCACGAGCAGTACTTC. This chain joins TRBV18 and TRBJ2-7; TRBD1 agrees at 7 bases. Germline V gives CDR1 KGHSH, CDR2 LQKENI. There are 15 residues in the CDR3. J was trimmed by 5 bases and V by 1 base; bases with no gene match: 8.

This clone has a handful of counts. The rearrangement uses TRBV4-2 and TRBJ2-7; TRBD2 matches at 12 bases. The trim removed 1 base at V and 2 bases at J, leaving 3 bases unmatched. Looked up from germline, CDR1 is LGHNA and CDR2 is YNFKEQ. CDR3 length: 16 amino acids. Here the CDR3 reads CASSQGTSGDPYEQYF. The CDR3 DNA reads as TGTGCCAGCAGCCAAGGGACTAGCGGGGACCCCTACGAGCAGTACTTC.

The chain links TRBV4-3 to TRBJ2-1; 15 nucleotides align to TRBD2. Germline values: CDR1 LGHNA, CDR2 YSLEER. Trimming took 0 bases from V and 8 from J; bases not matched to a gene: 14. The CDR3 extends over 20 amino acids. CDR3: CASSQEGPPGLAGGLDEQFF. The CDR3, as DNA: TGCGCCAGCAGCCAAGAAGGCCCTCCCGGACTAGCGGGAGGGCTAGATGAGCAGTTCTTC.

The V and J genes are TRBV7-3 and TRBJ2-5; D is undetermined. In germline, CDR1 is SGHTA, CDR2 FQGTGA. V lost 5 bases and J 5 bases, leaving 24 bases between the germline ends. The CDR3 contains 17 residues. The chain's CDR3 is CASSPHAQSVWRETQYF. The CDR3, as DNA: TGTGCCAGCAGCCCTCATGCCCAGTCGGTCTGGCGGGAGACCCAGTACTTC. Combining the CDR3 with reference TRBV7-3 and TRBJ2-5 gives the whole variable domain GAGVSQTPSNKVTEKGKYVELRCDPISGHTALYWYRQSLGQGPEFLIYFQGTGAADDSGLPNDRFFAVRPEGSVSTLKIQRTERGDSAVYLCASSPHAQSVWRETQYFGPGTRLLVL.

The chain uses TRBV5-1 and TRBJ2-1; TRBD2 is a possible D gene (5 bases). Trimming left V 4 bases short and J 8 bases short, with 22 bases between. This CDR3 is 16 amino acids long. CDR1 is SGHRS and CDR2 is YFSETQ in the germline V gene. The CDR3 loop is CASSPAWESRGYEQFF. The CDR3 coding sequence is TGCGCCAGCAGCCCCGCCTGGGAGTCGAGAGGCTATGAGCAGTTCTTC. The full variable domain, its missing parts supplied by reference TRBV5-1 and TRBJ2-1, is KAGVTQTPRYLIKTRGQQVTLSCSPISGHRSVSWYQQTPGQGLQFLFEYFSETQRNKGNFPGRFSGRQFSNSRSEMNVSTLELGDSALYLCASSPAWESRGYEQFFGPGTRLTVL.

V gene TRBV5-6 combines with J gene TRBJ1-5; possibly TRBD1 for D (5 bases). V lost 3 bases, J lost 9 bases, and 19 bases lay in between. Per the germline V gene, CDR1 is SGHDT and CDR2 is YYEEEE. This CDR3 has 15 residues. The CDR3 spells CASSWGRARGRPQHF. The CDR3, as DNA: TGTGCCAGCAGCTGGGGGAGGGCGCGGGGACGGCCCCAGCATTTT.

CDR3 nucleotide sequence: TGTGCCAGCAGCAAAGTGGAGGGGTATGAGCAGTTCTTC. It specifies CASSKVEGYEQFF. The chain combines TRBV21-1 with TRBJ2-1; TRBD2 is the table's D call, not checked against the DNA. TRBV21-1 is an annotated pseudogene. The CDR3 runs 13 residues.

DNA of the CDR3: TGTGCCTGGAGTATTAACTACGAGCAGTACTTC. Encoded protein: CAWSINYEQYF. J is TRBJ2-7 and V is TRBV30; D not resolved. The CDR3 is 11 amino acids. Germline V gene lookup returns CDR1 GTSNPN and CDR2 SVGIG (reference sequence). Trimming removed 2 bases at V and 3 bases at J, with 5 bases between.

This rearrangement joins TRBV7-9 to TRBJ2-1, with TRBD1 identical over 7 bases. CDR1 is SEHNR, CDR2 FQNEAQ, per germline (reference sequence). This CDR3 has 15 residues. The V gene end was trimmed by 6 bases and the J gene end by 4 bases; junction bases not matched to a gene: 9. CDR3 DNA sequence: TGTGCCAGCAGTCGACAGGGATGGTCTTACAATGAGCAGTTCTTC. Amino acids: CASSRQGWSYNEQFF.

The V and J genes are TRBV30 and TRBJ1-3; D gene uncertain. Germline assignment: CDR1 GTSNPN and CDR2 SVGIG (reference sequence). Trimming took 2 bases from V and 3 from J, leaving 14 bases between them. The CDR3 sequence is 15 residues long. This CDR3 reads CAWSTRLRFGNTIYF. CDR3 DNA: TGTGCCTGGAGTACCAGACTTAGGTTTGGAAACACCATATATTTT. Full variable domain (outside the CDR3, taken from reference TRBV30 and TRBJ1-3): SQTIHQWPATLVQPVGSPLSLECTVEGTSNPNLYWYRQAAGRGLQLLFYSVGIGQISSEVPQNLSASRPQDRQFILSSKKLLLSDSGFYLCAWSTRLRFGNTIYFGEGSWLTVV.

The rearrangement links TRBV18 to TRBJ2-7; 8 bases line up with TRBD2. Germline loops: CDR1 KGHSH, CDR2 LQKENI. The V gene end was trimmed by 4 bases and the J gene end by 4 bases; junction bases not matched to a gene: 6. The CDR3 sequence is 14 residues long. DNA of the CDR3: TGTGCCAGCTCACTAATAGCGGGGCAATACGAGCAGTACTTC. It encodes CASSLIAGQYEQYF.

The chain couples TRBV28 to TRBJ2-7, with D hard to call. V shed 3 bases and J shed 3 bases, with 6 bases lying between them. Germline CDR1 and CDR2: MDHEN and SYDVKM. There are 12 residues in the CDR3. The CDR3 reads CASSFISYEQYF. CDR3 DNA sequence: TGTGCCAGCAGTTTCATCAGCTACGAGCAGTACTTC.

The chain is built from TRBV19 and TRBJ2-1; 7 bases map to TRBD2. The CDR3 is 13 residues long. CDR1 and CDR2 (germline): LNHDA, SQIVND (reference sequence). Trimming removed 3 bases from V and 8 bases from J; junction bases left unmatched: 4. The CDR3 DNA reads as TGTGCCAGTAGTATTTGGGGGGGAGATGAGCAGTTCTTC. As protein: CASSIWGGDEQFF.

The rearrangement links TRBV10-3 to TRBJ1-5, with 9 bases fitting TRBD1. Unmatched junction bases numbered 2, after V lost 6 bases and J lost 5 bases. The CDR3 is 13 amino acids. Germline loops: CDR1 ENHRY, CDR2 SYGVKD. The CDR3 is CAIRQGAYQPQHF. The CDR3 DNA sequence: TGTGCCATCAGACAGGGGGCGTATCAGCCCCAGCATTTT.

V is TRBV6-1 and J is TRBJ2-7; weak D call: TRBD2 (6 bases). The CDR3 covers 15 residues. Trimming removed 6 bases at V and 5 bases at J, with 20 bases between. Looked up from germline, CDR1 is MNHNS and CDR2 is SASEGT. The CDR3: CASSRDLDLDDEQYF. The CDR3 bases are TGTGCCAGCAGCCGGGACTTAGACCTAGATGACGAGCAGTACTTC.

The chain couples TRBV6-5 to TRBJ2-1, with D perhaps TRBD2 (7 bases). Trimming removed 6 bases at V and 3 bases at J, with 12 bases between. Germline loops: CDR1 MNHEY, CDR2 SVGAGI. The CDR3 totals 14 residues. CDR3 region: CASREGGDYNEQFF. CDR3 nucleotides: TGTGCCAGCAGAGAGGGGGGGGACTACAATGAGCAGTTCTTC.

The count of this clone is one. The genes are TRBV9 and TRBJ2-2; D gene ambiguous. The CDR3 contains 13 residues. Germline V gives CDR1 SGDLS, CDR2 YYNGEE. Trimming pared 0 bases from V and 4 bases from J, leaving 4 bases between. In DNA, the CDR3 is TGTGCCAGCAGCGTAGTTAGCACCGGGGAGCTGTTTTTT. It encodes CASSVVSTGELFF.

The genes are TRBV2 and TRBJ2-7; weak D call: TRBD1 (5 bases). V was clipped by 2 bases and J by 3 bases, with 14 bases between them. Germline lookup yields CDR1 SNHLY and CDR2 FYNNEI. CDR3 length equals 15 residues. The CDR3, as DNA: TGTGCCAGCAGTGAATTGGGCCAGGGAAACTACGAGCAGTACTTC. As protein: CASSELGQGNYEQYF.

The J gene is TRBJ2-2, the V gene TRBV9; no reliable D call. Trimming shortened V by 1 base and J by 0 bases, and 13 bases separated the two germline ends. Germline V gene sequence: CDR1 SGDLS, CDR2 YYNGEE. CDR3 length: 17 residues. This chain's CDR3 is CASSVRTLETNTGELFF. In DNA, the CDR3 is TGTGCCAGCAGCGTAAGAACCCTAGAGACGAACACCGGGGAGCTGTTTTTT.

This rearrangement joins TRBV13 to TRBJ2-3, with 12 nucleotides matching TRBD2. Germline V gene lookup returns CDR1 PRHDT and CDR2 FYEKMQ (reference sequence). V lost 5 bases, J lost 3 bases, and 3 bases stayed unmatched. The CDR3 consists of 15 residues. The CDR3 loop reads CASSPGLAGTDTQYF. CDR3 bases: TGTGCCAGCAGCCCCGGACTAGCGGGGACAGATACGCAGTATTTT.